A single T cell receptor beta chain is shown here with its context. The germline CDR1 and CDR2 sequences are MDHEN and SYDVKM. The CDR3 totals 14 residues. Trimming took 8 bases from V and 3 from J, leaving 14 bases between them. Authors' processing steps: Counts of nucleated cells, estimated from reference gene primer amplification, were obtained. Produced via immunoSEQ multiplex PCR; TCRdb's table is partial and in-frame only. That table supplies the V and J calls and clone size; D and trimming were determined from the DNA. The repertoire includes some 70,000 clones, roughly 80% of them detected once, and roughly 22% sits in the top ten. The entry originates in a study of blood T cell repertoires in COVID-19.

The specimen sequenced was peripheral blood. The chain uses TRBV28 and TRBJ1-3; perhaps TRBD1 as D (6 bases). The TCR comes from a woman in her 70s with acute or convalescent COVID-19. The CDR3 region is CASRKGVRGNTIYF. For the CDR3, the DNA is TGTGCCAGCCGCAAGGGGGTTCGTGGAAACACCATATATTTT.